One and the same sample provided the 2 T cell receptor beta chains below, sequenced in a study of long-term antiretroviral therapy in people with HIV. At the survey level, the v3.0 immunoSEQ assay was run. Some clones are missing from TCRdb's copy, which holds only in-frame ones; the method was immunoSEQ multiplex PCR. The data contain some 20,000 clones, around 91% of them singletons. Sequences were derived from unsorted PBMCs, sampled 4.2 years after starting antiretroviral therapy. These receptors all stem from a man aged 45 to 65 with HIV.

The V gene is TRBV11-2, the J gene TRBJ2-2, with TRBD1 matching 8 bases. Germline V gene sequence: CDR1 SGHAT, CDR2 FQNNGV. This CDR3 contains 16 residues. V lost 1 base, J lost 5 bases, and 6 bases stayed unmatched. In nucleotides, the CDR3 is TGTGCCAGCAGCTTAGTAGACGGACAGGGAACCGGGGAGCTGTTTTTT. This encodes CASSLVDGQGTGELFF.

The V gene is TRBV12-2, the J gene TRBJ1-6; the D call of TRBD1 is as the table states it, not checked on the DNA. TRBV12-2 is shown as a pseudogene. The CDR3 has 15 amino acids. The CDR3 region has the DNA TGTGCAAGTCGCTTAAAAGTACAGGGGTCATCACCCCTCCACTTT. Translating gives CASRLKVQGSSPLHF.